The clone carrying this T cell receptor beta chain was seen only a few times. This CDR3 is 14 amino acids long. V was trimmed by 7 bases and J by 4 bases, leaving 13 bases between them. Germline V gene lookup returns CDR1 SNHLY and CDR2 FYNNEI. This specimen belongs to a study of early T cells in non-severe SARS-CoV-2 infection. Tagging with unique molecular identifiers was applied to individual cDNA molecules. TCRdb called the 5' RACE reads again in MiXCR, with one record for every CDR3 protein. Of approximately 69,000 distinct CDR3 sequences in the sample, roughly 10% were seen once. The chain joins TRBV2 to TRBJ2-2; D is perhaps TRBD1 (6 bases). The sequence came from an adult who was a healthcare worker with PCR-confirmed SARS-CoV-2 infection or an uninfected control (not recorded which). The sequenced sample was whole blood, obtained at baseline. DNA of the CDR3: TGTGCCAGCAAGTCCGGGACAACCACCGGGGAGCTGTTTTTT. Its translation is CASKSGTTTGELFF.